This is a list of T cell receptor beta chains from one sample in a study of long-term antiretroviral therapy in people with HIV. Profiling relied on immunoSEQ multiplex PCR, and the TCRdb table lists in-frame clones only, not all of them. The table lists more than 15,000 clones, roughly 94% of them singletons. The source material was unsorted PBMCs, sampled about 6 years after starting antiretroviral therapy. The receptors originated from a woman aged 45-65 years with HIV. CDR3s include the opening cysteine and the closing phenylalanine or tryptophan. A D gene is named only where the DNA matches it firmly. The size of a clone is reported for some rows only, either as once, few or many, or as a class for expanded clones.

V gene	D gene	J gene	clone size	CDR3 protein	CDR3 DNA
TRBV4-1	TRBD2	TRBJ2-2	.	CASSHSGTSGTGELFF	TGCGCCAGCAGCCACTCCGGGACTAGCGGGACCGGGGAGCTGTTTTTT
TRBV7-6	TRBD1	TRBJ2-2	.	CASSLRTGDTGELFF	TGTGCCAGCAGCCTAAGGACAGGTGATACCGGGGAGCTGTTTTTT
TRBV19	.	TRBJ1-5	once	CASERGPHNDQPQHF	TGTGCCAGTGAAAGGGGTCCACATAACGATCAGCCCCAGCATTTT
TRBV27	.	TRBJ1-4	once	CASSAFIGLTEKLFF	TGTGCCAGCAGTGCGTTTATAGGCCTGACGGAAAAACTGTTTTTT
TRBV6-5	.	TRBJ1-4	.	CASRQGVSEKLFF	TGTGCCAGCAGACAGGGTGTAAGCGAAAAACTGTTTTTT
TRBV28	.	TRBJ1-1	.	CASSRGTEAFF	TGTGCCAGCAGCCGGGGCACTGAAGCTTTCTTT
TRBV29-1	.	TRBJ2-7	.	CSVAGGTLFSYEQYF	TGCAGCGTGGCTGGCGGGACGCTTTTCTCCTACGAGCAGTACTTC
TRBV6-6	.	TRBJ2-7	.	CASGGAYEQYF	TGTGCCAGCGGGGGGGCTTACGAGCAGTACTTC
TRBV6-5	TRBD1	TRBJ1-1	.	CASSTQGGRTEAFF	TGTGCCAGCAGTACTCAGGGGGGAAGGACTGAAGCTTTCTTT
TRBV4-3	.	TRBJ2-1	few	CASSQGGDWGDEQFF	TGCGCCAGCAGCCAAGGGGGAGACTGGGGGGATGAGCAGTTCTTC
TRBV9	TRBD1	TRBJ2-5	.	CASSIQGAQETQYF	TGTGCCAGCAGCATACAGGGGGCCCAAGAGACCCAGTACTTC
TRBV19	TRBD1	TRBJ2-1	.	CATTGAGYNEQFF	TGTGCCACGACAGGGGCTGGATACAATGAGCAGTTCTTC
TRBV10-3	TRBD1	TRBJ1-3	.	CAITAGQGSSGNTIYF	TGTGCCATCACCGCGGGACAGGGGTCCTCTGGAAACACCATATATTTT
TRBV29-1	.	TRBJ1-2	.	CSVRKRGGYGYTF	TGCAGCGTCCGAAAAAGGGGAGGCTATGGCTACACCTTC
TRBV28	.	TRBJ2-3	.	CASSSEFSTDTQYF	TGTGCCAGCAGTTCCGAGTTTTCGACAGATACGCAGTATTTT
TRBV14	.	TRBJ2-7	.	CASSHPLPSYEQYF	TGTGCCAGCAGCCACCCCTTGCCCTCCTACGAGCAGTACTTC
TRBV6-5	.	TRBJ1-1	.	CASTLLGMNTEAFF	TGTGCCAGCACCCTCCTGGGGATGAACACTGAAGCTTTCTTT
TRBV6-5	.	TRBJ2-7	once	CASSYSGWVLEQYF	TGTGCCAGCAGTTACTCGGGCTGGGTTCTGGAGCAGTACTTC